This passage covers 14 T cell receptor beta chains from one sample sequenced in a study of identical twins. TCRdb reprocessed the 5' RACE reads via MiXCR and lists one record per CDR3 protein. The data contain 650,000 to 800,000 distinct CDR3 sequences, under 9% of them singletons. These records were also assigned to another study, of yellow fever vaccine responses in identical twins.

The sample consisted of PBMCs. These receptors all come from a woman aged 18 to 35 in good health.

This clonotype was counted ten times or more. This rearrangement joins TRBV6-2 or TRBV6-3 to TRBJ2-2; D unclear. The V gene lost 2 bases and the J gene lost 1 base, with 5 bases spanning the gap. CDR3 length: 14 residues. Germline-derived CDR1 and CDR2 are MNHEY and SVGEGT. The CDR3 sequence: CASSYVWNTGELFF. The CDR3 DNA reads as TGTGCCAGCAGTTACGTCTGGAACACCGGGGAGCTGTTTTTT.

The chain carries TRBV27 and TRBJ1-6, with D tentatively TRBD1 (5 bases). Germline V gives CDR1 MNHEY, CDR2 SMNVEV (reference sequence). Trimming shortened V by 5 bases and J by 3 bases, and 14 bases separated the two germline ends. The CDR3 is made up of 16 amino acids. DNA for the CDR3: TGTGCCAGCAGTGGGGGGGGTTCCGGCTATAATTCACCCCTCCACTTT. Amino acids: CASSGGGSGYNSPLHF.

This clonotype was observed many times. This chain uses TRBV6-5 with TRBJ2-7, with 10 bases matching TRBD2. The V and J ends lost 0 bases and 3 bases, in that order; junction bases with no gene match: 5. CDR1 is MNHEY and CDR2 is SVGAGI in the germline V gene. This CDR3 region has 16 residues. In DNA, the CDR3 is TGTGCCAGCAGTTACTCTGGGCTAGCGGGAGTCTACGAGCAGTACTTC. Amino acid sequence: CASSYSGLAGVYEQYF.

The genes are TRBV10-3 and TRBJ2-3; 10 positions match TRBD1. Germline lookup yields CDR1 ENHRY and CDR2 SYGVKD. The CDR3 length is 13 residues. With 9 bases clipped from V and 5 bases from J, the junction kept 5 bases outside the gene matches. The CDR3 here is CAMGQGLGDTQYF. The DNA for the CDR3 is TGTGCCATGGGACAGGGGCTGGGAGATACGCAGTATTTT.

This clonotype occurred a few times. The gene calls are TRBV11-1 and TRBJ2-7; TRBD1 matches at 7 bases. The CDR3 contains 18 residues. Germline lookup yields CDR1 SGHAT and CDR2 FQDESV (reference sequence). V dropped 8 bases and J dropped 6; count of bases not matched to a gene: 25. In nucleotides, the CDR3 is TGTGCCAGCGTCTCGCAAAAACCTAGGTCAACAAGGGGGCTCGAGCAGTACTTC. Translation gives CASVSQKPRSTRGLEQYF.

This clonotype was recorded at least ten times. The chain links TRBV29-1 to TRBJ2-5, with D tentatively TRBD2 (5 bases). CDR1 and CDR2 (germline): SQVTM, ANQGSEA. The CDR3 is 14 amino acids. V was pared by 7 bases and J by 5 bases, with 20 bases between. The CDR3 loop reads CSATTDLDVETQYF. The CDR3 DNA follows: TGCAGCGCCACAACGGACTTAGACGTGGAGACCCAGTACTTC.

This clonotype was seen ten or more times. The chain combines TRBV5-1 with TRBJ2-2, with 11 bases lining up with TRBD2. V was clipped by 3 bases and J by 2 bases; unmatched bases: 3. Germline V gene lookup returns CDR1 SGHRS and CDR2 YFSETQ. The CDR3 contains 16 residues. CDR3 nucleotides: TGCGCCAGCAGCTCGGGACTAGCGGCCAACACCGGGGAGCTGTTTTTT. The encoded protein is CASSSGLAANTGELFF.

This rearrangement joins TRBV28 to TRBJ2-7; 7 bases agree with TRBD1. V gave up 1 base and J gave up 2 bases; unmatched junction bases: 5. The CDR3 length is 15 residues. Germline V gene lookup returns CDR1 MDHEN and CDR2 SYDVKM. Here the CDR3 reads CASSLLTGSPYEQYF. The CDR3 nucleotides read TGTGCCAGCAGTTTATTGACAGGGTCCCCCTACGAGCAGTACTTC.

This clonotype was observed a few times. The chain combines TRBV14 with TRBJ2-1; 12 positions match TRBD2. Germline lookup yields CDR1 SGHDN and CDR2 FVKESK. The CDR3 is 19 amino acids. V lost 0 bases, J lost 6 bases, and 12 bases stayed unmatched. CDR3 in amino acids: CASSQDRGLAGAASNEQFF. CDR3 nucleotide sequence: TGTGCCAGCAGCCAAGATCGGGGACTAGCGGGCGCCGCCAGCAATGAGCAGTTCTTC.

This clonotype showed up just a few times. This CDR3 is CASSLNSGIRQETQYF. The CDR3, as DNA: TGTGCCAGCAGCCTGAATAGCGGGATCCGCCAAGAGACCCAGTACTTC. V is TRBV7-6 and J is TRBJ2-5; 8 positions agree with TRBD2. This CDR3 spans 16 amino acids. V lost 5 bases and J lost 1; bases outside the gene matches: 9. Looked up from germline, CDR1 is SGHVS and CDR2 is FNYEAQ. The whole variable domain, remainder taken from reference TRBV7-6 and TRBJ2-5, is GAGVSQSPRYKVTKRGQDVALRCDPISGHVSLYWYRQALGQGPEFLTYFNYEAQQDKSGLPNDRFSAERPEGSISTLTIQRTEQRDSAMYRCASSLNSGIRQETQYFGPGTRLLVL.

The rearrangement links TRBV20-1 to TRBJ1-1; weak D call: TRBD1 (5 bases). CDR1 and CDR2 (germline): DFQATT, SNEGSKA (reference sequence). This CDR3 is built from 11 residues. CDR3 loop: CTFGGDTEAFF. CDR3 bases: TGCACCTTTGGGGGTGACACTGAAGCTTTCTTT.

At least ten counts were recorded for this clonotype. This sequence joins TRBV5-6 and TRBJ2-1, with 9 bases fitting TRBD1. Germline lookup yields CDR1 SGHDT and CDR2 YYEEEE. V dropped 4 bases and J dropped 6; count of bases not matched to a gene: 11. The CDR3 loop spans 16 amino acids. CDR3 DNA: TGTGCCAGCAGCCATGAGGGACAGGGCGTTCGCAATGAGCAGTTCTTC. This gives the protein CASSHEGQGVRNEQFF.

The chain combines TRBV25-1 with TRBJ2-5; 10 bases fit TRBD1. This CDR3 has 16 amino acids. Germline V gene sequence: CDR1 MGHDK, CDR2 SYGVNS. Trimming took 4 bases from V and 5 from J; bases not matched to a gene: 10. CDR3 DNA sequence: TGTGCCAGCAGTGCAGAGAGACAGGGGGCTTGGGAGACCCAGTACTTC. Encoded protein: CASSAERQGAWETQYF.

In this sample, this clonotype turned up a few times. The chain combines TRBV28 with TRBJ2-7; 13 nucleotides agree with TRBD2. Trimming removed 4 bases from V and 6 bases from J; junction bases left unmatched: 3. The CDR3 extends over 14 amino acids. The germline V gene has CDR1 MDHEN and CDR2 SYDVKM. CDR3 sequence (DNA): TGTGCCAGCAGTTCGACTAGCGGGAGGTCCGAGCAGTACTTC. This gives the protein CASSSTSGRSEQYF.